The clone carrying this TCR beta chain turned up a few times. The data were taken from a study of blood T cell repertoires in COVID-19. Trimming took 4 bases from V and 2 from J; bases not matched to a gene: 12. This CDR3 contains 17 residues. From germline, CDR1 is SGHVS and CDR2 FQNEAQ. As originally analysed: Nucleated cell number was recorded as an estimate derived from reference gene primer amplification. The protocol was immunoSEQ multiplex PCR, while the TCRdb copy is restricted to in-frame clones and leaves out a portion. That table gives V, J and clone size, and the DNA gave D and trimming. The data contain about 310,000 clones, around nine tenths of them singletons.

The source material was peripheral blood. The TCR originated in a man in his fifties or sixties with active or convalescent COVID-19. The chain links TRBV7-8 to TRBJ1-2; 8 nucleotides line up with TRBD1. As DNA, the CDR3 is TGTGCCAGCAGCTCTGTTCTGTCCGACAGGGGCAACTATGGCTACACCTTC. This sequence encodes CASSSVLSDRGNYGYTF.